This TCR beta chain was identified in a study of blood T cell repertoires in COVID-19. Overall study context: Among Cohort 3 donors, those recovered had two negative PCRs, clearance, or symptom resolution. Some COVID-19 samples were acute and others convalescent; all came from the United States, Italy and Spain.

V lost 4 bases to trimming and J lost 2 bases; unmatched junction nucleotides: 7. This CDR3 region has 15 residues. CDR1 and CDR2 from the germline V gene are MGHRA and YSYEKL. Self-reported history from a screening survey and questionnaire set each donor's cohort. The authors' processing: Reference gene primer amplification gave nucleated cell count estimates. Clones were sequenced by immunoSEQ multiplex PCR, and TCRdb holds only the in-frame ones, with some missing. For V, J and clone size, that table is used; D and trimming come from the DNA. The sample holds under 300,000 clones; 85% to 90% are singletons and the top ten take approximately 2%.

The clonotype was recovered from a woman aged 60-75 years in a cohort exposed to, infected with or recovered from COVID-19 (not recorded which). The J gene is TRBJ2-5, the V gene TRBV4-1; 7 bases align to TRBD1. Source material: PBMCs or T cells enriched from blood (not recorded which). CDR3 region: CASSRDRARQETQYF. The CDR3 DNA sequence: TGCGCCAGCAGCCGCGACAGGGCCCGTCAAGAGACCCAGTACTTC.